Following are 11 T cell receptor beta chains from one sample sequenced in a study of shared clonotypes between healthy human individuals. Sequenced by immunoSEQ multiplex PCR; TCRdb stores in-frame clones only, minus some. Found here are about 380,000 clones, 95% to 97% of them singletons; the top ten hold 0.32%. Sequenced input: memory CD8+ T cells sorted from blood. The subset was: CD45RO+ cells pooled with CCR7-negative TemRA cells. These receptors all stem from a man aged 25-40 years in good health.

V gene TRBV11-3 combines with J gene TRBJ1-1, with 8 bases lining up with TRBD1. This CDR3 region has 16 residues. The trim removed 1 base at V and 1 base at J, leaving 5 bases unmatched. Germline assignment: CDR1 SGHNT and CDR2 YENEEA. DNA of the CDR3: TGTGCCAGCAGCTTAGGGGTCAGGGGGCCGAACACTGAAGCTTTCTTT. Translated, it gives CASSLGVRGPNTEAFF.

The rearrangement uses TRBV5-4 and TRBJ2-5, with D perhaps TRBD1 or TRBD2 (7 bases each). Deletions cut 4 bases from V and 5 bases from J, with 12 bases between. Germline values: CDR1 SGHNT, CDR2 YYREEE (reference sequence). CDR3 size: 13 residues. DNA of the CDR3: TGTGCCAGCAGCGTGCAGGGGGGGGAGACCCAGTACTTC. It specifies CASSVQGGETQYF.

This chain uses TRBV4-1 with TRBJ2-1, with 12 bases aligning to TRBD2. This CDR3 has 20 amino acids. The V gene's germline CDR1 is MGHRA and CDR2 YSYEKL. V shed 1 base, J shed 0 bases, and the junction held 10 bases outside the gene matches. In DNA form, the CDR3 reads TGCGCCAGCAGCCAAGCGGGACCTAGCGGGAGGGGAAGCTCCTACAATGAGCAGTTCTTC. Protein product: CASSQAGPSGRGSSYNEQFF.

The genes are TRBV4-1 and TRBJ2-5, with 9 bases identical to TRBD1. Germline V gene sequence: CDR1 MGHRA, CDR2 YSYEKL. V was clipped by 3 bases and J by 3 bases; unmatched bases: 11. The CDR3 covers 17 residues. CDR3 in amino acids: CASSHPWGQGSEETQYF. CDR3 DNA sequence: TGCGCCAGCAGCCACCCATGGGGACAGGGCTCCGAAGAGACCCAGTACTTC.

The rearrangement uses TRBV4-2 and TRBJ2-1; 7 bases align to TRBD2. The CDR3 consists of 16 residues. CDR1 LGHNA and CDR2 YNFKEQ come from the germline V gene. The junction had 9 bases not matched to a gene; V was cut back by 5 bases and J by 2 bases. The CDR3 bases are TGTGCCAGCAGCGTAGGGCGGGGAGGGACCTACAATGAGCAGTTCTTC. Amino acids: CASSVGRGGTYNEQFF.

This clone was detected once. The chain uses TRBV10-3 and TRBJ2-3, with 9 bases identical to TRBD2. J lost 12 bases, V lost 0 bases, and 10 bases had no gene match. This CDR3 comprises 15 residues. The germline CDR1 and CDR2 sequences are ENHRY and SYGVKD. CDR3 region: CAISESKGISGSQYF. Here the CDR3 DNA reads TGTGCCATCAGTGAGTCGAAGGGGATTAGCGGGAGTCAGTATTTT.

This chain uses TRBV5-5 with TRBJ2-7; weak D call: TRBD1 (6 bases). This CDR3 region has 13 residues. Germline values: CDR1 SGHKS, CDR2 YYEKEE (reference sequence). The V end was cut by 4 bases, the J end by 2 bases, with 10 bases between. The CDR3 nucleotides read TGTGCCAGCAGCCCCCGGGACACCTACGAGCAGTACTTC. It encodes CASSPRDTYEQYF.

V gene TRBV7-9 combines with J gene TRBJ1-2, with TRBD1 matching 10 bases. The CDR3 is 14 amino acids. Germline assignment: CDR1 SEHNR and CDR2 FQNEAQ (reference sequence). V trimming: 7 bases; J trimming: 8 bases; junction bases outside the gene matches: 10. This chain's CDR3 is CASNRDRGRVGYTF. In DNA, the CDR3 is TGTGCCAGCAACCGAGACAGGGGGCGGGTCGGCTACACCTTC.

The rearrangement joins TRBV7-9 to TRBJ2-7; 10 bases fit TRBD1. J was trimmed by 3 bases and V by 1 base; bases with no gene match: 6. The CDR3 has 16 amino acids. Germline CDR1 and CDR2: SEHNR and FQNEAQ (reference sequence). The CDR3 DNA reads as TGTGCCAGCAGCTTAGGGTGGACAGGGGGAGTCTACGAGCAGTACTTC. Residues: CASSLGWTGGVYEQYF.

The chain employs TRBV25-1 and TRBJ2-1; 14 bases line up with TRBD2. Germline CDR1 reads MGHDK; CDR2 reads SYGVNS. CDR3 length: 15 amino acids. The junction had 1 base not matched to a gene; V was cut back by 0 bases and J by 9 bases. The CDR3 DNA follows: TGTGCCAGCAGTGAATATGGGACTAGCGGGAGTGAGCAGTTCTTC. Translated: CASSEYGTSGSEQFF.

This rearrangement joins TRBV14 to TRBJ1-1; D is unclear. This CDR3 is built from 15 residues. V dropped 0 bases and J dropped 0 bases, with 8 bases sitting between them. CDR1 SGHDN and CDR2 FVKESK come from the germline V gene. CDR3 protein: CASSQEQALNTEAFF. The CDR3 DNA reads TGTGCCAGCAGCCAAGAGCAGGCGTTGAACACTGAAGCTTTCTTT.